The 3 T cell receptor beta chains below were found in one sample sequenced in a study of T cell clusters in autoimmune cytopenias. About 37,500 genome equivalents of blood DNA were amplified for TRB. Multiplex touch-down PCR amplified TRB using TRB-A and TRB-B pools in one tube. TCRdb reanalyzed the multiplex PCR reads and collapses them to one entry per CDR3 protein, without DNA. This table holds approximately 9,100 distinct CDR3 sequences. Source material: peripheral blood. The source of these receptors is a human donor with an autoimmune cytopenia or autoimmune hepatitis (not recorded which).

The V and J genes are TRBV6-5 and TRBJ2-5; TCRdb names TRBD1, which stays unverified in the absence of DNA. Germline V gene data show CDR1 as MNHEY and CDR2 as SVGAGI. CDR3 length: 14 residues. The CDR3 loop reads CASSPTGLLGTQYF.

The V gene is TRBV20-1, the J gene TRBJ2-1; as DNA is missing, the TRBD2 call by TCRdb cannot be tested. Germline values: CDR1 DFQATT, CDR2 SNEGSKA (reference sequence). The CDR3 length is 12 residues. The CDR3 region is CSPRNGRNEQFF.

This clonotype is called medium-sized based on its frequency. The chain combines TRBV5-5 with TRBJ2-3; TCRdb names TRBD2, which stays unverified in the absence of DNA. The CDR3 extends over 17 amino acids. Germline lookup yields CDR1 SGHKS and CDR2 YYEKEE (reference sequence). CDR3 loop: CASSVGLAGPGTDTQYF.